Sequencing of this T cell receptor beta chain was carried out in a study of T cells after yellow fever vaccination. Study-wide findings and caveats: Compared with primary, the secondary response was weaker and peaked at day 5, not 15. Reappearance after the booster was observed for most primary-vaccination clones (roughly 97% CD4, over 75% CD8). There was a possibility that FACS-sorted repertoires contained abundant clonotypes contaminating from the bulk population.

Template switching with 5'RACE generated the TCR cDNA and added a universal primer site and UMIs. TCRdb re-called the 5' RACE reads with MiXCR, one entry per CDR3 protein. The data contain 300,000 to 350,000 distinct CDR3 sequences, around 3.9% of them singletons. This clonotype was recorded at least ten times. Its antigen remains unknown. The CDR3 is 12 residues long. Trimming stripped 3 bases from V and 7 bases from J, with 9 bases between. Per germline, CDR1 ENHRY and CDR2 SYGVKD. This chain uses TRBV10-3 with TRBJ2-5, with a possible D match to TRBD1 (5 bases). This receptor was taken from a young man who received the YFV17D yellow fever vaccine. Specimen: PBMCs, collected 5 days after the yellow fever booster vaccination. The CDR3 coding sequence is TGTGCCATCAGTGACCCTAGGGGGACCCAGTACTTC. As protein: CAISDPRGTQYF.